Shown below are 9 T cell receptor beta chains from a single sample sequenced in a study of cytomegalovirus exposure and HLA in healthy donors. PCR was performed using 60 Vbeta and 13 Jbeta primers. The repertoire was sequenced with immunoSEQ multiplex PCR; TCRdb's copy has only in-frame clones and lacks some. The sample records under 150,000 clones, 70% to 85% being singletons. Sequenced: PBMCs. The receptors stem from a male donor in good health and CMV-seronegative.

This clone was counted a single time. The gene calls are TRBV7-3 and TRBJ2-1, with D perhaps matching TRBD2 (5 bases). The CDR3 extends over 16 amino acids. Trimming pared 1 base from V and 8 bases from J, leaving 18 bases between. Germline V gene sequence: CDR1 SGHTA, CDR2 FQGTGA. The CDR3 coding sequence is TGTGCCAGCAGCTTAAGGGCGGGCCTTCCCGGGGATGAGCAGTTCTTC. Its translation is CASSLRAGLPGDEQFF.

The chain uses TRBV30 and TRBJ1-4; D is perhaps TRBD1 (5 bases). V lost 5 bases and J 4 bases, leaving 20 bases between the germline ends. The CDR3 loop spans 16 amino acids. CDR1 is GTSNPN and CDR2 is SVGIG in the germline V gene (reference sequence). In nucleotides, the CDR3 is TGTGCCTGGGGCTTTCCACTGACAGAATATAATGAAAAACTGTTTTTT. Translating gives CAWGFPLTEYNEKLFF. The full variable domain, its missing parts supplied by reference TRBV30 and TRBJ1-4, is SQTIHQWPATLVQPVGSPLSLECTVEGTSNPNLYWYRQAAGRGLQLLFYSVGIGQISSEVPQNLSASRPQDRQFILSSKKLLLSDSGFYLCAWGFPLTEYNEKLFFGSGTQLSVL.

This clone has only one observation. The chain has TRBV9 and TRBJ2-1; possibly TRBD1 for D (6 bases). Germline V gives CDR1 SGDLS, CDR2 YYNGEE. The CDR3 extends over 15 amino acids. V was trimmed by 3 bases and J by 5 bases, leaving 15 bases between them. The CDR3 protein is CASSEYREQHNEQFF. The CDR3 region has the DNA TGTGCCAGCAGCGAATACAGGGAGCAACACAATGAGCAGTTCTTC.

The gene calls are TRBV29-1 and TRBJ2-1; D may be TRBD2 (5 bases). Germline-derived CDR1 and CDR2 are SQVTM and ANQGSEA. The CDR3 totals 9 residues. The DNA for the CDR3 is TGCAGTCTAGCAAATGAGCAGTTCTTC. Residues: CSLANEQFF.

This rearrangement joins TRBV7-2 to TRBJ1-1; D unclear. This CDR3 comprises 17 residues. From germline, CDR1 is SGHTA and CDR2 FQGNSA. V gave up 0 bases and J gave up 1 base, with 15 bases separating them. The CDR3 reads CASSLAFDGNRNTEAFF. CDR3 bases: TGTGCCAGCAGCTTAGCGTTCGACGGCAACAGGAACACTGAAGCTTTCTTT.

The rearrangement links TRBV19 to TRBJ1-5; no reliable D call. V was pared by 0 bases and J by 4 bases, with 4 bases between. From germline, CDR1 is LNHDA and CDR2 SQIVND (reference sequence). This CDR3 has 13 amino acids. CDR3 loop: CASSIERNQPQHF. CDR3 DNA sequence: TGTGCCAGTAGTATAGAGCGTAATCAGCCCCAGCATTTT. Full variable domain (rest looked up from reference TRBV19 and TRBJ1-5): DGGITQSPKYLFRKEGQNVTLSCEQNLNHDAMYWYRQDPGQGLRLIYYSQIVNDFQKGDIAEGYSVSREKKESFPLTVTSAQKNPTAFYLCASSIERNQPQHFGDGTRLSIL.

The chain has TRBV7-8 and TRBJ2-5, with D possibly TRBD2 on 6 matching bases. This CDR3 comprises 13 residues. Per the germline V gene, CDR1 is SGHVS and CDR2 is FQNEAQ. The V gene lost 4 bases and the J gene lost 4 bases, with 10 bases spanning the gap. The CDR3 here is CASSSPGGETQYF. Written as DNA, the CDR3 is TGTGCCAGCAGCTCCCCCGGGGGAGAGACCCAGTACTTC.

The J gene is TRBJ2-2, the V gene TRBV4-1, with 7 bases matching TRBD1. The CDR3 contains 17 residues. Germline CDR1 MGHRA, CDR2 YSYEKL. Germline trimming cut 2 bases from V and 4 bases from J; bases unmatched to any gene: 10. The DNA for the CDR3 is TGCGCCAGCAGCCAACCCCTTACAGGGGCTGGCACCGGGGAGCTGTTTTTT. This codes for CASSQPLTGAGTGELFF.

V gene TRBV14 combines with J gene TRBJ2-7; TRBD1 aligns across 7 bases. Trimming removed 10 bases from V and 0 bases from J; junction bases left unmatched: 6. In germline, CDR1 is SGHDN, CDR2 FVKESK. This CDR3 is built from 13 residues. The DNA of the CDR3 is TGTGCCAACGGACAGGAAATCTCCTACGAGCAGTACTTC. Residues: CANGQEISYEQYF.